These T cell receptor beta chains were read from a single sample in a study of molecular identifiers for immune sequencing clone quantification. TCRdb passed the PCR reads through MiXCR, listing each CDR3 protein once. The sample has about 320,000 distinct CDR3 sequences, roughly a quarter seen once. The sample comprised naive CD8+ T cells from blood, with Jurkat cell RNA spiked in. The origin of the receptors is a human donor in good health. Some libraries in this study had Jurkat cell RNA spiked in. Each CDR3 is given with its conserved first and last residue. A D gene is named only where the DNA matches it firmly. Not all rows give a size; the values are once, few, many and, for expanded clones, a class.

v_call	clone_size	cdr3_length	d_call	j_call	cdr3_aa	cdr3_nt
TRBV6-4	few	15	.	TRBJ2-7	CASSPGTGGAYEQYF	TGTGCCAGCAGTCCCGGGACTGGGGGGGCCTATGAACAGTACTTC
TRBV10-3	.	16	.	TRBJ1-3	CAISESRVDSGNTIYF	TGTGCCATCAGTGAGTCGAGGGTTGACTCTGGAAACACCATATATTTT
TRBV7-8	.	13	TRBD2	TRBJ2-6	CASSSLREYAPYF	TGTGCCAGCAGCTCTCTGCGGGAGTACGCGCCGTACTTC
TRBV6-2/TRBV6-3	.	10	.	TRBJ2-1	CDSRGASEFF	TGTGACAGCAGAGGGGCCTCGGAGTTCTTC
TRBV6-2/TRBV6-3	.	16	.	TRBJ1-5	CASCPPFGPYNQPQHF	TGTGCCAGCTGCCCCCCTTTTGGGCCATACAATCAGCCCCAGCATTTT
TRBV7-9	many	15	TRBD2	TRBJ2-3	CASSRPSTSEDTQYF	TGTGCCAGCAGCCGTCCATCGACTAGCGAAGATACGCAGTATTTT
TRBV7-9	.	12	.	TRBJ1-1	CASSFWWTEAFF	TGTGCCAGCAGCTTTTGGTGGACTGAAGCTTTCTTT
TRBV12-3/TRBV12-4	.	13	TRBD2	TRBJ2-1	CASSGEFSGGGFF	TGTGCCAGCAGTGGCGAGTTTAGCGGGGGGGGGTTCTTC
TRBV2	many	15	TRBD2	TRBJ2-7	CASSEGRLAVYEQYF	TGTGCCAGCAGTGAAGGTCGACTAGCGGTTTACGAGCAGTACTTC
TRBV4-2	few	15	.	TRBJ2-3	CASSQDPPGPDTQYF	TGTGCCAGCAGCCAAGATCCCCCAGGCCCAGATACGCAGTATTTT
TRBV7-9	.	15	.	TRBJ2-7	CASSFEGGGHDEQYF	TGTGCCAGCAGCTTCGAGGGGGGGGGCCACGACGAGCAGTACTTC
TRBV4-2	.	11	.	TRBJ2-1	CASSQGPGQFF	TGTGCCAGCAGCCAAGGACCGGGGCAGTTCTTC
TRBV7-9	many	15	TRBD1	TRBJ2-2	CASRPLDREVGELFF	TGTGCCAGCAGACCGTTGGACAGGGAAGTCGGGGAGCTGTTTTTT
TRBV20-1	.	14	.	TRBJ2-1	CSALQGFAPNEQFF	TGCAGTGCTCTACAGGGCTTCGCACCCAATGAGCAGTTCTTC
TRBV29-1	few	13	.	TRBJ1-4	CSVESSKGLELFF	TGCAGCGTTGAAAGTTCTAAGGGGCTGGAACTGTTTTTT
TRBV12-5	.	14	.	TRBJ2-3	CASGLTGVTDTQYF	TGTGCTAGTGGTTTGACCGGGGTCACAGATACGCAGTATTTT
TRBV10-3	.	15	.	TRBJ1-3	CAIRPDGNSGNTIHF	TGTGCCATCAGGCCGGACGGTAATTCTGGAAACACCATACATTTT
TRBV4-3	.	15	.	TRBJ2-7	CASSQGRDRTYEQYF	TGCGCCAGCAGCCAAGGTAGAGACAGGACCTACGAGCAGTACTTC
TRBV5-1	.	15	.	TRBJ2-4	CASSGDTLAKNIQYF	TGCGCCAGCAGCGGGGACACCCTAGCCAAAAACATTCAGTACTTC
TRBV12-3/TRBV12-4	many	16	.	TRBJ2-4	CASSFSGHAAKNIQYF	TGTGCCAGCAGCTTTAGCGGACACGCGGCCAAAAACATTCAGTACTTC
TRBV2	.	14	TRBD1	TRBJ1-4	CASREGQINEKLFF	TGTGCCAGCAGGGAGGGACAGATTAATGAAAAACTGTTTTTT
TRBV4-3	many	15	.	TRBJ2-7	CASSQDRFRGYEQYF	TGCGCCAGCAGCCAAGATCGTTTCCGGGGCTACGAGCAGTACTTC
TRBV6-1	.	14	.	TRBJ1-1	CASSEWRAGFGAFF	TGTGCCAGCAGTGAATGGAGGGCAGGGTTTGGGGCTTTCTTT
TRBV6-1	.	14	TRBD1	TRBJ1-4	CASRKRTGNEKLFF	TGTGCCAGCAGGAAGAGGACAGGGAATGAAAAACTGTTTTTT
TRBV4-1	.	19	TRBD2	TRBJ2-2	CASSQDRTSGGSWTGELFF	TGCGCCAGCAGCCAAGATAGAACTAGCGGGGGATCGTGGACCGGGGAGCTGTTTTTT
TRBV12-3/TRBV12-4	few	13	.	TRBJ1-2	CASSLAPGHGYTF	TGTGCCAGCAGTTTAGCGCCGGGGCACGGCTACACCTTC
TRBV9	.	14	TRBD2	TRBJ2-6	CASSGRSGADVLTF	TGTGCCAGCAGCGGTCGGAGCGGGGCCGACGTCCTGACTTTC
TRBV19	.	18	.	TRBJ2-2	CASSIVLVRQGRTGELFF	TGTGCCAGTAGTATCGTCCTAGTTCGGCAGGGTCGAACCGGGGAGCTGTTTTTT
TRBV12-3/TRBV12-4	many	16	TRBD2	TRBJ2-7	CASSSTDGLAGVEQYF	TGTGCCAGCAGTTCTACCGACGGACTAGCGGGGGTAGAGCAGTACTTC
TRBV15	few	16	.	TRBJ1-4	CATSRVIGSTNEKLFF	TGTGCCACCAGCAGAGTAATAGGGTCAACTAATGAAAAACTGTTTTTT
TRBV12-5	once	17	TRBD2	TRBJ2-1	CASGLASSGRAKNKRFF	TGTGCTAGTGGTTTGGCCTCTAGCGGGAGAGCCAAGAATAAGCGGTTCTTC
TRBV12-3/TRBV12-4	.	15	.	TRBJ1-1	CASSSARWLNTEAFF	TGTGCCAGCAGTTCGGCCCGGTGGCTGAACACTGAAGCTTTCTTT
TRBV20-1	many	13	.	TRBJ2-3	CSASGRSTDTQYF	TGCAGTGCTAGCGGGAGAAGCACAGATACGCAGTATTTT
TRBV5-6	many	14	TRBD1	TRBJ1-1	CASSLEQGVTEAFF	TGTGCCAGCAGCTTGGAACAGGGGGTCACTGAAGCTTTCTTT
TRBV7-2	many	15	TRBD2	TRBJ2-3	CASSLIAGFTDTQYF	TGTGCCAGCAGCTTAATAGCGGGATTCACAGATACGCAGTATTTT
TRBV11-1	.	15	.	TRBJ2-7	CASSPGGEAYYEQYF	TGTGCCAGCAGCCCCGGAGGGGAGGCATACTACGAGCAGTACTTC
TRBV27	.	15	TRBD1	TRBJ2-7	CASSLVVQGAGEQYF	TGTGCCAGCAGTTTAGTAGTGCAGGGGGCCGGTGAGCAGTACTTC
TRBV2	few	18	.	TRBJ2-3	CASSEAGGRGINADTQYF	TGTGCCAGCAGTGAAGCAGGGGGAAGAGGGATAAACGCAGATACGCAGTATTTT
TRBV29-1	many	14	.	TRBJ1-1	CSVLRAEGRFEAFF	TGCAGCGTATTAAGGGCCGAGGGGAGATTTGAAGCTTTCTTT
TRBV12-3/TRBV12-4	few	15	TRBD2	TRBJ2-3	CASSPGLHFTDTQYF	TGTGCCAGCAGTCCGGGACTACACTTCACAGATACGCAGTATTTT
TRBV5-1	.	16	.	TRBJ2-3	CASSLVGLQSTDTQYF	TGCGCCAGCAGCTTGGTTGGGTTACAAAGCACAGATACGCAGTATTTT
TRBV10-3	many	12	TRBD2	TRBJ2-3	CATHTGGAGLYF	TGTGCCACCCACACGGGAGGGGCGGGCCTGTATTTT
TRBV12-5	.	13	.	TRBJ2-7	CASGLVTVDEQYF	TGTGCTAGTGGTTTGGTAACAGTAGACGAGCAGTACTTC
TRBV9	few	17	TRBD1	TRBJ1-4	CASSAGGGQANNEKLFF	TGTGCCAGCAGCGCCGGCGGAGGACAGGCAAATAATGAAAAACTGTTTTTT
TRBV7-9	.	12	TRBD2	TRBJ2-3	CASNFRAGPLYF	TGTGCCAGCAACTTTCGAGCGGGGCCTCTGTATTTT